This is a list of T cell receptor beta chains from one sample in a study of CD8+ T cells in alopecia areata. Assay: immunoSEQ multiplex PCR; the TCRdb copy retains only in-frame clones and omits some. The table shows around 15,000 clones, with 45% to 65% occurring only once. Input material: skin. Receptors originate from a human donor with alopecia areata. Both conserved end residues are trimmed from each CDR3. Fields, in order: V gene, CDR3 length, J gene, CDR3 protein.

TRBV28	18	TRBJ1-2	ATQRWAQGWFQTTNYGYT
TRBV18	13	TRBJ1-1	ASSLLHRDPTEAF
TRBV28	10	TRBJ1-2	ALSTGTYGYT
TRBV28	10	TRBJ2-3	ASSPMGDTQY
TRBV28	12	TRBJ2-1	ASSLLVSYNEQF
TRBV10-1	12	TRBJ1-1	ASSVGAMGTEAF
TRBV5-4	13	TRBJ1-1	ASSLASRATTEAF
TRBV5-1	13	TRBJ2-7	ASCPGDRNSYEQY
TRBV7-6	13	TRBJ2-5	ASSKNWGARETQY
TRBV13	13	TRBJ2-7	ASSFQGTSGREQY
TRBV28	13	TRBJ2-2	ASDQGRINTGELF
TRBV21-1	13	TRBJ2-5	ASSTTISGQETQY
TRBV18	15	TRBJ1-5	ASSPFLRDRENQPQH
TRBV19	15	TRBJ2-3	ASSPYGHRRSTDTQY
TRBV7-9	13	TRBJ2-2	ASSSPGTKAGELF
TRBV28	12	TRBJ2-1	ASSGKMWHNEQF
TRBV7-2	14	TRBJ2-5	ASSSSRRAESETQY
TRBV18	14	TRBJ2-7	ASSPPPGQGYYEQY
TRBV28	14	TRBJ2-7	ASSSTPWGDSYEQY
TRBV5-1	10	TRBJ1-1	ASSLANTEAF
TRBV7-2	12	TRBJ2-7	ASSLWASSYEQY
TRBV6-6	14	TRBJ2-7	ASSYRGIFYVRLEY
TRBV2	11	TRBJ2-6	ASTRAGANVLT
TRBV19	12	TRBJ2-7	ASRTSGGPYEQY
TRBV14	12	TRBJ1-2	ASSQGVFGYGYT
TRBV28	10	TRBJ1-2	ATLLTVSGYT
TRBV4-1	13	TRBJ1-1	ASSQSGGMNTEAF
TRBV7-3	12	TRBJ2-3	ASSLVNRFDTQY
TRBV19	13	TRBJ2-2	ASSSATGVAGELF
TRBV6-1	11	TRBJ1-2	ATEGQGARGYT
TRBV7-2	10	TRBJ2-1	ASSPGRREQF
TRBV6-5	12	TRBJ2-3	ATRTSGNTDTQY
TRBV27	11	TRBJ2-7	ASSLSTGSYQY
TRBV2	10	TRBJ2-4	ASGTVGKLQY
TRBV30	12	TRBJ2-1	ASSGLAGVDEQF
TRBV9	15	TRBJ2-3	ASSVGAGTGGTDTQY
TRBV5-6	13	TRBJ2-1	ASSLTVWAVNEQF
TRBV15	13	TRBJ1-4	ATSRDLDRSEKLF
TRBV28	14	TRBJ2-1	ASSITGTGRDNEQF
TRBV5-4	17	TRBJ2-1	ASSYDRSSGVNSYNEQF
TRBV2	12	TRBJ2-6	ASSTGYGANVLT
TRBV28	14	TRBJ1-1	ASPPSGTGRNTEAF
TRBV28	12	TRBJ1-5	ASSQQVSNQPQH